This TCR beta chain stems from a study of cytomegalovirus exposure and HLA in healthy donors (dated by TCRdb to 2017 to 2019). As for the study more broadly: According to an earlier analysis of around 600 of the donors, some 170 million T cells yielded 95 million to 140 million unique TCR beta sequences and about 300 Gb of sequence data. Donor age, sex, ethnicity and CMV serostatus were collected together with the repertoire data. Of the roughly 400 genotyped donors, 75% to 85% were placed in the genetic ancestry cluster associated with self-reported Caucasian donors. Approximately 330 gigabases of sequencing data and roughly 81 million unique TCR sequences made up an early release that covered approximately 620 HLA-typed donors. The study used immunosequencing to profile the T cell repertoires of several hundred subjects and linked those repertoires to cytomegalovirus serostatus. Every discovery cohort repertoire had been produced on one sequencing platform. In the later analysis, no new phenotypic data were used to find candidate immune exposures; instead, reliance was placed on TCR beta sequences and their occurrence across donors. In addition to the first cohort of 666 subjects, a separate validation cohort of 120 different subjects was used. The study aimed to test whether signatures of past pathogen exposure could be identified by cataloging public T cell receptors. Across around 400 genotyped donors of the cohort, an average of about 240,000 unique TCR beta nucleotide sequences per donor were sequenced, and around 20% of those sequences were non-productive. To predict cytomegalovirus infection status, the study combined high-throughput TCR immunosequencing, statistical association of individual TCRs with disease status, and machine learning. The number of typed donors differed by locus: 629-630 for A, B, C, DRB1 and DQB1; some 540 for DQA1; about 600 for DPA1; and 400 to 480 for DPB1. A later genetic analysis used genome-wide SNP genotypes for about 55% of the 666 donors, treating that subset as a discovery cohort. HLA typing included class I and class II loci at four-digit resolution. In an earlier analysis of 587 of the donors, high-throughput TCR beta sequencing was used to judge whether each TCR beta V gene segment behaved as functional or pseudogenic. In a later analysis, previously published TCR beta repertoires from about 670 donors were re-analyzed and high-resolution HLA genotyping was added so that TCR occurrence patterns could be studied. Several DR-DQ haplotypes were treated as single units for association and clustering because of strong linkage in the cohort. General study outcomes and caveats: A later analysis found that TCR association rates varied across HLA loci, with DRB1 alleles showing the most associated TCRs and HLA-C alleles the fewest. A further reported finding was that TCR beta sequences accurately predicted the HLA-A and HLA-B alleles for most subjects in the first cohort. An earlier analysis of around 500 of the donors showed that most TCR beta V segments appeared in productive rearrangements either about 87% or about 30% of the time, which broadly matched IMGT annotations. Compared with equally common non-associated chains, HLA-associated TCR beta chains in a later analysis were more clonally expanded and had lower generation probabilities. In vitro tests confirmed that a few of the cytomegalovirus-associated TCR beta chains recognize cytomegalovirus antigens. Assigning TCR associations to individual alleles was difficult when HLA alleles, especially DR and DQ, strongly co-occurred. An association between a missense DCLRE1C variant and V-gene and J-gene trimming of TCR beta chains was found in a later genetic analysis and replicated in an independent cohort. CMV serostatus was the only immune exposure information available for the cohort. The classifier was reported to diagnose cytomegalovirus status with high specificity and sensitivity in both the original and validation cohorts. A total of 150 to 200 TCR beta chains were listed by the study as associated with cytomegalovirus. Linkage disequilibrium might explain the correlated functional status among segregating V segments, but an unknown experimental factor could not be ruled out. In this cohort, only TCR beta chains were sequenced, and detectable features were limited by the absence of alpha or paired-chain data. The 87-base-pair reads could not distinguish some IMGT-functional V segments, including TRBV6-2 and TRBV6-3, so those segments were excluded. Most TCR sequences were observed very rarely across donors, whereas some public TCRs were present in many individuals. Because counts were too low, about 17 rarely observed V segments, including chromosome 9 orphons, were excluded from the earlier analysis of about 500 of the donors. According to a later analysis, most CMV-associated TCR beta chains appeared to be HLA-restricted, and the HLA associations seemed to be driven largely by CMV exposure. The authors suggested that the approach could potentially be extended to other disease states and immunological phenotypes. Because HLA typing was missing for some donors at each locus, association tests included only the typed subset. The sequencing pipeline was judged likely to have produced a cluster of highly shared sequence variants as a technical artifact. Specific HLA alleles were associated with about 17,000 TCR beta sequences at a false discovery rate of 0.05 in a later analysis. The presence/absence analyses assumed that sequencing depth was roughly uniform across donors, and that assumption may not be true. Compared with the approximately 670-donor mean, donors in an Asian-associated ancestry cluster had fewer N-insertions in productive TCRs, according to a later genetic analysis. According to a later analysis, parvovirus B19, influenza, CMV and Epstein-Barr virus appeared linked to several top co-occurrence clusters.

The cohort comprised 710 or so healthy bone marrow donors. At the time of sampling, every cohort member was nominally healthy, though immune exposures that went unrecorded were likely present. The donor was CMV seronegative and was included in the group of several hundred seronegative cohort members. A peripheral blood sample was collected from each donor, and TCR beta sequencing was performed on peripheral blood mononuclear cells. The Qiagen DNeasy Blood Extraction Kit was used to extract genomic DNA from the blood cell samples. CDR1 and CDR2 (MNHNS, SASEGT) derive from the germline V gene. V trim: 5 bases; J trim: 1 base; unmatched bases: 4. Including cysteine and phenylalanine, the CDR3 has 14 amino acids. The CDR3 DNA has 42 bases and is translated from base 1. The library was prepared using the immunoSEQ multiplex PCR assay. For the multiplex PCR, a mixture combining 60 forward primers for TCR Vbeta segments and 13 reverse primers for TCR Jbeta segments was used. The CDR3 region of rearranged TCR beta genes was amplified from genomic DNA by a multiplex PCR assay. The amplified TCR beta libraries were sequenced on the Illumina HiSeq System as 87-base-pair reads. As for how the authors treated the data: A later analysis counted about 80 million unique TCR beta chains across the approximately 700 repertoires, and approximately 11 million of these chains were shared by at least two donors. A nearest-neighbor algorithm error-corrected the raw reads and collapsed the reads into unique sequences, merging closely related sequences to remove PCR and sequencing errors. To assign V, D and J gene segments, CDR3 sequences were aligned to IMGT reference sequences. For a sequence to be retained, a match of at least six nucleotides to both a V gene segment and a J gene segment was required. Rearrangements were classified as productive when the CDR3 lacked stop codons and remained in frame with V and J, and all other rearrangements were classified as non-productive. Following IMGT convention, CDR3 was defined as the stretch from the second conserved V-encoded cysteine to the conserved J-encoded phenylalanine. In an earlier analysis of 587 of the donors, sequences lacking an unambiguous match to a single V gene segment were excluded. An earlier analysis of almost 600 of the donors classified V segments as functional when productive rearrangements were above 56.7% and as segregating when the standard deviation between donors was above 5%. To diagnose cytomegalovirus status from the catalog of TCR beta chain sequences, a statistical classification framework was built. V and J gene assignment, in a later analysis, came from comparing TCR nucleotide sequences with IMGT/GENE-DB human TR gene sequences. In a later analysis, CDR3 sequences and most-parsimonious VDJ recombination scenarios were assigned using the TCRdist pipeline. In a later analysis, every TCR beta chain was defined by the combination of its CDR3 amino acid sequence and its V-gene family, and reads without a unique V-gene family were dropped. In a later analysis, 450 to 600 highly shared, low-generation-probability nucleotide sequences were removed to address suspected cross-contamination and a sequencing artifact. In a later analysis, a clonal expansion index was calculated for each public chain from normalized within-repertoire ranks of inferred template counts. In a later analysis, generation probabilities were computed using a VDJ recombination model fitted to out-of-frame rearrangements, and the results were checked against IGoR. Hypergeometric tests were used in a later analysis to score TCR-TCR, TCR-HLA and TCR-CMV co-occurrence, with a repertoire-size bias correction applied to the TCR pairs. False discovery rates were estimated in a later analysis by permuting HLA or CMV assignments 20 times. In a later analysis, co-occurring TCRs were grouped using DBSCAN, with TCRdist sequence similarity added in when clustering inside HLA-allele-positive subsets. Repertoires with fewer than 30,000 or more than 120,000 public chains were left out of co-occurrence clustering, as were roughly five repertoires with anomalous nucleotide sharing. The clones in this table, taken by TCRdb from immuneACCESS, are in-frame only. Not every clone is retained; where verified, under half of the shortfall comes from an unresolved V gene, and the cause of the rest is unknown. D and trimming were read from the DNA, whereas the V and J calls and clone size are those reported in that table. The sample records about 120,000 clones, 70% to 75% of which are singletons. Around 3.7% of the sample belongs to the ten largest clones.

This clone was observed once. The clone's antigen remains unknown. Per-nucleotide qualities are absent, and no much larger clonotype sits a single base away. The chain couples TRBV6-1 to TRBJ2-7; 8 bases in the middle match TRBD1. The origin of this receptor is a woman aged 40 to 50 in good health and CMV-seronegative. Sequenced material: PBMCs. The nucleotide sequence reads TGTGCCAGCAGTATAAACAGGGGGTCCTACGAGCAGTACTTC. Translated, it gives CASSINRGSYEQYF.